The clone carrying this T cell receptor (beta chain) was seen many times. A UMI-containing oligonucleotide was joined by 3' ligation to the TCR cDNA template. Whole-blood samples were over 2 ml of peripheral blood from healthy adult volunteers. These data are taken from a study of naive and memory T cell subsets. Four PCR rounds used nested alpha and beta constant region primers plus the SP2 primer. TCRdb recomputed calls from the 5' RACE reads with MiXCR, one row per CDR3 protein. Here the sample spans 50,000 to 60,000 distinct CDR3 sequences, under 10% being singletons. The clonotype comes from a female donor in good health.

In DNA, the CDR3 is TGCAGCGTTGTGGTAACCAGAAACACTGAAGCTTTCTTT. Amino acids: CSVVVTRNTEAFF. The chain joins TRBV29-1 to TRBJ1-1; D remains ambiguous. This CDR3 contains 13 residues. Germline V lookup: CDR1 SQVTM, CDR2 ANQGSEA. Trimming shortened V by 4 bases and J by 2 bases, and 11 bases separated the two germline ends.